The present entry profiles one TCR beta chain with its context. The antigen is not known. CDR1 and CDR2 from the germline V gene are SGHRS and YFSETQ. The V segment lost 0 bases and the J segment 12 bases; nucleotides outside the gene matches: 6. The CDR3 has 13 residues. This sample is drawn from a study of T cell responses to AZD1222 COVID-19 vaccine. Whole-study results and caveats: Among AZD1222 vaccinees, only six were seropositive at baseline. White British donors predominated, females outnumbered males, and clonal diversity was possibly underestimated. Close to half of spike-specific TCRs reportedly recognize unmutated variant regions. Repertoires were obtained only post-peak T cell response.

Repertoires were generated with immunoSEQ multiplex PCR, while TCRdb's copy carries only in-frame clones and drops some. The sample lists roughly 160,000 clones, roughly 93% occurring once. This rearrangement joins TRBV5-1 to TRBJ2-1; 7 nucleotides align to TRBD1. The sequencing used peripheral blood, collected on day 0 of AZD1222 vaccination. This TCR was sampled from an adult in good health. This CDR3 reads CASSLAGPGGQFF. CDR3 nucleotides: TGCGCCAGCAGCTTGGCCGGGCCAGGGGGGCAGTTCTTC.